What follows are 18 T cell receptor beta chains derived from one specimen sequenced in a study of shared clonotypes between healthy human individuals. Produced via immunoSEQ multiplex PCR; TCRdb's table is partial and in-frame only. In the table there are 1 million to 1.2 million clones, roughly 80% of which are singletons. Sequencing was performed on memory CD4+ T cells from PBMCs. Subset indicated: CD45RA-negative fraction. These receptors all stem from a man between 18 and 35 years old in good health. Some clones in this sample may be carry-over from other donors' samples.

The chain couples TRBV7-2 to TRBJ2-1; possible D gene TRBD1, 5 bases. Looked up from germline, CDR1 is SGHTA and CDR2 is FQGNSA. CDR3 length equals 13 residues. V lost 2 bases, J lost 9 bases, and 11 bases lay in between. The chain's CDR3 is CASSLRGLSEQFF. CDR3 sequence (DNA): TGTGCCAGCAGCTTAAGGGGTTTGAGTGAGCAGTTCTTC. The full variable domain, its missing parts supplied by reference TRBV7-2 and TRBJ2-1, is GAGVSQSPSNKVTEKGKDVELRCDPISGHTALYWYRQSLGQGLEFLIYFQGNSAPDKSGLPSDRFSAERTGGSVSTLTIQRTQQEDSAVYLCASSLRGLSEQFFGPGTRLTVL.

V and J are TRBV5-1 and TRBJ1-4, with D unclear. CDR3 length: 16 residues. CDR1 and CDR2 (germline): SGHRS, YFSETQ. Trimming left V 2 bases short and J 0 bases short, with 11 bases between. The CDR3 protein is CASSLGSFSTNEKLFF. DNA for the CDR3: TGCGCCAGCAGCTTAGGCAGTTTCTCAACTAATGAAAAACTGTTTTTT.

The chain has TRBV19 and TRBJ2-7, with 9 positions matching TRBD2. Per germline, CDR1 LNHDA and CDR2 SQIVND (reference sequence). The CDR3 sequence is 17 residues long. V shed 2 bases and J 3 bases; nucleotides not matched to a gene: 11. The CDR3 sequence is CASSISGTSLAGYEQYF. CDR3 sequence (DNA): TGTGCCAGTAGTATATCCGGGACTAGCTTGGCCGGCTACGAGCAGTACTTC.

This clone was seen a few times. The rearrangement links TRBV11-2 to TRBJ2-1; the D gene is possibly TRBD2 (6 bases). V was cut by 4 bases and J by 9 bases, with 19 bases left in between. The CDR3 runs to 15 residues. In germline, CDR1 is SGHAT, CDR2 FQNNGV. This CDR3 reads CASSSQRVLYSEQFF. CDR3 DNA: TGTGCCAGCAGCTCCCAGCGGGTCCTGTATAGTGAGCAGTTCTTC.

This clone was seen a single time. The genes are TRBV6-5 and TRBJ2-3; a possible D gene is TRBD1 (5 bases). The CDR3 totals 15 residues. Germline CDR1 reads MNHEY; CDR2 reads SVGAGI. Trimming removed 3 bases at V and 4 bases at J, with 14 bases between. The CDR3 DNA is TGTGCCAGCAGTTATAGGGGAAAGGCGGCAGATACGCAGTATTTT. Its protein is CASSYRGKAADTQYF.

The J gene is TRBJ1-2, the V gene TRBV7-3, with TRBD1 matching over 11 bases. The CDR3 has 15 residues. J was trimmed by 3 bases and V by 1 base; bases with no gene match: 1. Per germline, CDR1 SGHTA and CDR2 FQGTGA. The CDR3 loop is CASSLMGQGDYGYTF. Written as DNA, the CDR3 is TGTGCCAGCAGCTTAATGGGACAGGGGGACTATGGCTACACCTTC.

There are a few counts of this clone. The same CDR3 also results from other DNA sequences found in this sample. The chain is built from TRBV4-3 and TRBJ2-3; no clear D. Germline V gives CDR1 LGHNA, CDR2 YSLEER. V dropped 1 base and J dropped 5 bases, with 19 bases sitting between them. CDR3 length: 17 amino acids. DNA for the CDR3: TGCGCCAGCAGCCAAGGTCCCCGCAGACCGGCATTAGATACGCAGTATTTT. Amino acids: CASSQGPRRPALDTQYF.

Concerning this clone itself: The sample contains more than one DNA sequence encoding this CDR3. The V call is TRBV2, the J call TRBJ2-1, with 7 bases identical to TRBD2. Germline V gene lookup returns CDR1 SNHLY and CDR2 FYNNEI. After removal of 8 bases from V and 0 bases from J, the junction contained 7 bases not matched to a gene. The CDR3 loop spans 15 amino acids. The CDR3 nucleotides are TGTGCCAGCTCTTTAGCGGGCAACTCCTACAATGAGCAGTTCTTC. Translating gives CASSLAGNSYNEQFF.

The rearrangement links TRBV27 to TRBJ2-3; 10 nucleotides line up with TRBD1. Per germline, CDR1 MNHEY and CDR2 SMNVEV (reference sequence). CDR3 length: 23 amino acids. V gave up 6 bases and J gave up 2 bases; unmatched junction bases: 29. The CDR3 DNA reads TGTGCCAGCAGGCGTACCGGGACAGGGGAATTTTTTTGGGGGAGGCCCCCCACAGATACGCAGTATTTT. Its translation is CASRRTGTGEFFWGRPPTDTQYF.

The genes are TRBV4-1 and TRBJ2-2, with 7 bases aligning to TRBD1. This CDR3 comprises 17 residues. V shed 5 bases and J 3 bases; nucleotides not matched to a gene: 12. Germline CDR1 and CDR2: MGHRA and YSYEKL. CDR3 region: CASSEGRPGQYTGELFF. Here the CDR3 DNA reads TGCGCCAGCAGCGAAGGCAGGCCGGGACAGTACACCGGGGAGCTGTTTTTT.

This sequence joins TRBV18 and TRBJ1-4, with TRBD1 identical over 7 bases. The CDR3 sequence is 15 residues long. V lost 4 bases, J lost 4 bases, and 6 bases stayed unmatched. From germline, CDR1 is KGHSH and CDR2 LQKENI. The CDR3 DNA sequence: TGTGCCAGCTCACAACTCGACAGGGTTAATGAAAAACTGTTTTTT. This sequence encodes CASSQLDRVNEKLFF.

V gene TRBV5-4 combines with J gene TRBJ2-7, with 9 bases fitting TRBD1. The CDR3 has 15 amino acids. Germline lookup yields CDR1 SGHNT and CDR2 YYREEE (reference sequence). Trimming removed 4 bases from V and 11 bases from J; junction bases left unmatched: 16. CDR3 sequence (DNA): TGTGCCAGCAGCGCTTCCGGGACAGGGTTTCCCCTCGAGTACTTC. This gives the protein CASSASGTGFPLEYF. Using reference TRBV5-4 and TRBJ2-7 for the parts outside the CDR3, the full variable domain is ETGVTQSPTHLIKTRGQQVTLRCSSQSGHNTVSWYQQALGQGPQFIFQYYREEENGRGNFPPRFSGLQFPNYSSELNVNALELDDSALYLCASSASGTGFPLEYFGPGTRLTVT.

V and J are TRBV11-1 and TRBJ2-3; a possible D gene is TRBD1 (6 bases). CDR3 length equals 14 residues. In germline, CDR1 is SGHAT, CDR2 FQDESV (reference sequence). V dropped 5 bases and J dropped 4 bases, with 13 bases sitting between them. The CDR3 spells CASSRNRVSDTQYF. In nucleotides, the CDR3 is TGTGCCAGCAGCAGGAACAGGGTTTCAGATACGCAGTATTTT.

A single count supports this clone. This sequence joins TRBV7-6 and TRBJ2-5, with 7 bases matching TRBD2. The tail of the sequence fits TRBJ2-7 better, so the J call may be wrong. Germline V gene data show CDR1 as SGHVS and CDR2 as FNYEAQ. The CDR3 runs to 15 residues. The CDR3 sequence: CASTSQGGSSYEQYF. DNA for the CDR3: TGTGCCAGCACCTCCCAGGGAGGGAGCTCCTACGAGCAGTACTTC.

The rearrangement joins TRBV19 to TRBJ1-1, with D possibly matching TRBD1 (6 bases). This CDR3 is 13 amino acids long. Per the germline V gene, CDR1 is LNHDA and CDR2 is SQIVND (reference sequence). Trimming pared 8 bases from V and 1 base from J, leaving 11 bases between. The CDR3: CASLGRGNTEAFF. In nucleotides, the CDR3 is TGTGCCAGTTTGGGCAGGGGGAACACTGAAGCTTTCTTT. The complete variable domain, with remaining parts taken from reference TRBV19 and TRBJ1-1, reads DGGITQSPKYLFRKEGQNVTLSCEQNLNHDAMYWYRQDPGQGLRLIYYSQIVNDFQKGDIAEGYSVSREKKESFPLTVTSAQKNPTAFYLCASLGRGNTEAFFGQGTRLTVV.

The chain links TRBV19 to TRBJ1-2; TRBD1 aligns across 7 bases. J gave up 3 bases and V 5 bases, and 3 bases lay outside the gene matches. CDR3 length equals 13 residues. The germline gives CDR1 LNHDA, CDR2 SQIVND (reference sequence). CDR3 bases: TGTGCCAGTAGTCAAACAGGGGACTATGGCTACACCTTC. Its translation: CASSQTGDYGYTF.

The rearrangement links TRBV18 to TRBJ2-5; no reliable D call. Trimming removed 1 base at V and 0 bases at J, with 9 bases between. The CDR3 is 15 amino acids. The germline V gene has CDR1 KGHSH and CDR2 LQKENI. DNA for the CDR3: TGTGCCAGCTCACCACGAAGTGGGGACCAAGAGACCCAGTACTTC. Its protein is CASSPRSGDQETQYF.

The J gene is TRBJ1-3, the V gene TRBV28; no clear D. Germline CDR1 MDHEN, CDR2 SYDVKM. V was shortened by 7 bases and J by 1 base, with 5 bases between the two germline ends. The CDR3 extends over 12 amino acids. The CDR3 sequence is CASKASGNTIYF. The CDR3 DNA is TGTGCCAGCAAGGCGTCTGGAAACACCATATATTTT.